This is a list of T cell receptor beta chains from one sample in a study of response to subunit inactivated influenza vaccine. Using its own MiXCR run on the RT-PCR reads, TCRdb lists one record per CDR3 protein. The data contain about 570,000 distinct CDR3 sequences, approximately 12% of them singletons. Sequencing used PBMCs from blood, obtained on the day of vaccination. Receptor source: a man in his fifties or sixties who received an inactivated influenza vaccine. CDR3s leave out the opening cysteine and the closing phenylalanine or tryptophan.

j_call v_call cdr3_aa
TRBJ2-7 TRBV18 ASSNGQGAYEQY
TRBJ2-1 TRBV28 ASRGTGVAYNEQC
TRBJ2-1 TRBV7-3 ASSTQQGGEQF
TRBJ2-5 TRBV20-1 SAGPGLQETQY
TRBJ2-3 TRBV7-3 ASSPRDGYTDTQY
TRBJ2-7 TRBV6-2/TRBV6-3 ASRHPPLAVYEQY
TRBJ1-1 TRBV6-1 ASSPAWGRVRDTEAF
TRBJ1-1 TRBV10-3 AIRGTGGEGTEAF
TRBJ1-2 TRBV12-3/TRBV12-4 ASKRASYGYT
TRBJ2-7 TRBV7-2 ASSYGLAATYEQY
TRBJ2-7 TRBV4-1 ASSQVPGTEDGQY
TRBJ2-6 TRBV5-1 ASSFLSGANVLT
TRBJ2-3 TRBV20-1 SARGGPRGTDTQY
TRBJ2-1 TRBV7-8 ASSEGLRVRRV
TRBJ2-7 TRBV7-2 ASSPGVLYEQY
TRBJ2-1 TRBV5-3 ARGLGVYNEQF
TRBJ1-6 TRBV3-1 ASTSGGARLDSPLH
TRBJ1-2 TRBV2 ASSVGGIGNYGYT
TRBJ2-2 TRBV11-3 ASTLDPSTGELF
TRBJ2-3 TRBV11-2 ASTRMRDNTDTQY
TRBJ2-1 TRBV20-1 SPSGGLSGFNEQF
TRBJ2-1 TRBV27 ASSLPGGGVVREQF
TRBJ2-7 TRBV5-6 ASSPSGHSYEQY
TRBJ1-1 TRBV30 AWRKNTEAF
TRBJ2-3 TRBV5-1 ASSPGTGTPDTQY
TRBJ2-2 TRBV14 ASSQDVGRLNTGELF
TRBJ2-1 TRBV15 ATSRDFIQRGGLFNNEQF
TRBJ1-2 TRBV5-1 ASSTEQGTRGYGYT
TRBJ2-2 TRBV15 ATSASTFGELF
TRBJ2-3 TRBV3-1 ASSQEWSPLPATQY
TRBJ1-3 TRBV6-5 ASSSGGRGHAKAGNTIY
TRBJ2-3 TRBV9 ASSVQGAPDTQY
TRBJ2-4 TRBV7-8 ASSASGGKNIQY
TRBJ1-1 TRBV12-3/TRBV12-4 ASSPTGVEAF
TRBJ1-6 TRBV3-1 ASSQDTRPLH
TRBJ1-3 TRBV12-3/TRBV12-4 ASSLAPGPSGNTIY
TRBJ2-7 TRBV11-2 ASSLVNPPGQQLTYEQY
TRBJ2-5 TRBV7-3 ASSSGQNFGQETQY
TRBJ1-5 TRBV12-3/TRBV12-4 ASSPQTGQPQH
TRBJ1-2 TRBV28 ASRGQWEYGYT
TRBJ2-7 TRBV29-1 SVLRLDRVGWEQY
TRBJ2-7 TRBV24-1 ATSGPGQSEQY
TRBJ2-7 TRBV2 ASAVYEQY
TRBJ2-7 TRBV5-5 ASSPWTAAGGEQY
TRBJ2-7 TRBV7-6 ASSLQDKSYEQY
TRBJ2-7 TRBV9 ASSVDEGAYEQY
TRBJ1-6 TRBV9 ASSDHRGHSPLH
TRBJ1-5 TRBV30 AWSAPPGNQPQH
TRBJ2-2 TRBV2 ASTRLAHGTGELF